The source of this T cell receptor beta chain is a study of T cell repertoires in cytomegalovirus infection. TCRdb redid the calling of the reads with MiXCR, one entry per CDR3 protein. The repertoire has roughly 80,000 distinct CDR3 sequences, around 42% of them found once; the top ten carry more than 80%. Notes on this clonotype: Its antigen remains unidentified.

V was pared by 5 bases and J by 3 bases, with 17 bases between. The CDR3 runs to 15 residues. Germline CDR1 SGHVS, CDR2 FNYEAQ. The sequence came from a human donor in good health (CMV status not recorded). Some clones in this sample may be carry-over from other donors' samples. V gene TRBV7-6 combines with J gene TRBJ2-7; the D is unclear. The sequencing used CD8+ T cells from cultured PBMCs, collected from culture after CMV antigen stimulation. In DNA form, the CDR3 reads TGTGCCAGCAGCCCCGACCTCAGCTCAAGCTACGAGCAGTACTTC. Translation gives CASSPDLSSSYEQYF. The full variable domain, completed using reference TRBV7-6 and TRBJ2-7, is GAGVSQSPRYKVTKRGQDVALRCDPISGHVSLYWYRQALGQGPEFLTYFNYEAQQDKSGLPNDRFSAERPEGSISTLTIQRTEQRDSAMYRCASSPDLSSSYEQYFGPGTRLTVT.